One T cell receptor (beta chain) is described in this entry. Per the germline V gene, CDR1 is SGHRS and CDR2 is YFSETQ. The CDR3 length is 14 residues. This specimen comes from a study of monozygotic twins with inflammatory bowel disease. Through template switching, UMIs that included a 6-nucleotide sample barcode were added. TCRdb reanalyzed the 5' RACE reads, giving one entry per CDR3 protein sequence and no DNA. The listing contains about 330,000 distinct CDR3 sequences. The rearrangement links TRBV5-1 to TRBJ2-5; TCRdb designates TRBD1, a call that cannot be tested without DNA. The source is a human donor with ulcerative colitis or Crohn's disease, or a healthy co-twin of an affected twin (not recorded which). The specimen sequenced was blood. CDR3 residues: CASSLQQGRETQYF.